This TCR beta chain was found in a study of cytomegalovirus exposure and HLA in healthy donors. Study at large: In a later analysis, the roughly 110 validation repertoires were reported to have used the same platform as the 600 to 800 first-cohort repertoires.

Broader study findings: In a later analysis, first-cohort TCR clusters were found to tend to co-occur in the 120 or so validation repertoires. It was confirmed in vitro that a few of the CMV-associated chains were specific for CMV antigens. Researchers counted approximately 160 TCR beta chains as cytomegalovirus-associated.

Method: immunoSEQ multiplex PCR; TCRdb's copy keeps in-frame clones and lacks some. Seen here are about 200,000 clones, 85% to 90% observed once, and the top ten hold just under 3%. This clone came up a few times. Its antigen is undetermined. Germline CDR1 MDHEN, CDR2 SYDVKM. V trimming: 2 bases; J trimming: 0 bases; junction bases outside the gene matches: 4. The CDR3 has 15 amino acids. Material: PBMCs. V and J are TRBV28 and TRBJ2-7, with TRBD2 identical over 7 bases. This receptor was identified in a woman between 18 and 29 years old in good health and CMV-seronegative. CDR3 protein: CASSLTGGLSYEQYF. CDR3 sequence (DNA): TGTGCCAGCAGTTTAACGGGAGGCCTCTCCTACGAGCAGTACTTC.